These 8 T cell receptor beta chains were sequenced from one sample in a study of early T cells in non-severe SARS-CoV-2 infection. From the 5' RACE reads, TCRdb called clonotypes with MiXCR, one entry per CDR3 protein. In the table there are tens of thousands of distinct CDR3 sequences, 9.4% of which are singletons. Source: whole blood, taken at baseline. All receptors come from an adult who was a healthcare worker with PCR-confirmed SARS-CoV-2 infection or an uninfected control (not recorded which).

This clonotype has only a few counts. This chain connects TRBV11-2 to TRBJ2-7; 7 nucleotides line up with TRBD1. Germline values: CDR1 SGHAT, CDR2 FQNNGV. This CDR3 spans 16 amino acids. Trimming cost V 2 bases and J 0 bases; bases outside gene matches: 7. Here the CDR3 DNA reads TGTGCCAGCAGCTTATTAGGGACAGAGGTCTCCTACGAGCAGTACTTC. It yields the protein CASSLLGTEVSYEQYF. Filled out from reference TRBV11-2 and TRBJ2-7, the complete variable domain reads EAGVAQSPRYKIIEKRQSVAFWCNPISGHATLYWYQQILGQGPKLLIQFQNNGVVDDSQLPKDRFSAERLKGVDSTLKIQPAKLEDSAVYLCASSLLGTEVSYEQYFGPGTRLTVT.

The chain couples TRBV12-3 or TRBV12-4 to TRBJ1-1, with D perhaps matching TRBD1 (5 bases). This CDR3 contains 14 residues. Trimming took off 7 bases at V and 3 bases at J, with 15 bases between the two ends. This chain's CDR3 is CASIQLGGDTEAFF. In DNA, the CDR3 is TGTGCCAGCATCCAACTTGGGGGTGACACTGAAGCTTTCTTT.

This clonotype came up many times. The J gene is TRBJ1-4, the V gene TRBV7-9; the D is unclear. Germline V gives CDR1 SEHNR, CDR2 FQNEAQ (reference sequence). The CDR3 runs to 12 residues. Trimming took off 4 bases at V and 8 bases at J, with 8 bases between the two ends. Here the CDR3 reads CASSSSREKLFF. Here the CDR3 DNA reads TGTGCCAGCAGCTCCTCCAGGGAAAAACTGTTTTTT.

The chain couples TRBV14 to TRBJ1-4; maybe TRBD1 (6 bases). Germline V gene sequence: CDR1 SGHDN, CDR2 FVKESK. Trimming removed 0 bases at V and 8 bases at J, with 16 bases between. This CDR3 comprises 16 residues. In nucleotides, the CDR3 is TGTGCCAGCAGCCAAGATCGGGAGGCCGGGGGCGAAAAACTGTTTTTT. Its translation: CASSQDREAGGEKLFF.

This clonotype came up many times. The chain joins TRBV7-8 to TRBJ2-7; possibly TRBD1 or TRBD2 for D (5 bases each). The CDR3 runs 19 residues. Germline V gives CDR1 SGHVS, CDR2 FQNEAQ. V lost 0 bases to trimming and J lost 0 bases, with 21 bases between them. The CDR3 loop is CASSLADGPGHTRSYEQYF. Written as DNA, the CDR3 is TGTGCCAGCAGCTTAGCTGATGGACCGGGGCATACTCGCTCCTACGAGCAGTACTTC. The full variable domain, completed using reference TRBV7-8 and TRBJ2-7, is GAGVSQSPRYKVAKRGQDVALRCDPISGHVSLFWYQQALGQGPEFLTYFQNEAQLDKSGLPSDRFFAERPEGSVSTLKIQRTQQEDSAVYLCASSLADGPGHTRSYEQYFGPGTRLTVT.

Only a few counts were recorded for this clonotype. This chain joins TRBV7-2 and TRBJ2-1; 8 bases match TRBD2. Unmatched junction bases numbered 5, after V lost 3 bases and J lost 4 bases. Germline CDR1 SGHTA, CDR2 FQGNSA. The CDR3 is made up of 15 amino acids. In DNA form, the CDR3 reads TGTGCCAGCAGCTTGAAGCGGGGGACATACAATGAGCAGTTCTTC. Translation: CASSLKRGTYNEQFF. Looking up the rest from reference TRBV7-2 and TRBJ2-1 gives the full variable domain: GAGVSQSPSNKVTEKGKDVELRCDPISGHTALYWYRQSLGQGLEFLIYFQGNSAPDKSGLPSDRFSAERTGGSVSTLTIQRTQQEDSAVYLCASSLKRGTYNEQFFGPGTRLTVL.

This clonotype has a count of ten or more. V gene TRBV3-1 combines with J gene TRBJ2-1; 10 bases agree with TRBD2. Germline assignment: CDR1 LGHDT and CDR2 YNNKEL (reference sequence). The CDR3 sequence is 16 residues long. After removal of 5 bases from V and 1 base from J, the junction contained 5 bases not matched to a gene. CDR3 in DNA: TGTGCCAGCAGCTTTCGAGCGGGAGGGTCCTACAATGAGCAGTTCTTC. Amino acid sequence: CASSFRAGGSYNEQFF.

This clonotype was counted at least ten times. V is TRBV30 and J is TRBJ1-3; no firm D call. The CDR3 has 12 amino acids. Germline CDR1 and CDR2: GTSNPN and SVGIG (reference sequence). V shed 4 bases and J shed 3 bases, with 7 bases lying between them. CDR3 sequence (DNA): TGTGCCTGGACGGTGGGTGGAAACACCATATATTTT. Its translation is CAWTVGGNTIYF.